This T cell receptor (beta chain) was sequenced in a study of beta chain features in type 1 diabetes. Turning to the study itself: Investigators examined roughly 99,000,000 sorted cells across all samples. Whole-study results and caveats: Among type 1 diabetes patients, VDJ junctions had fewer insertions and more deletions. Any HLA-type effect on TCRB rearrangement remained unresolved here.

This clone has a handful of counts. Antigen specificity is unknown. Other DNA variants within this sample encode the same CDR3. Of the isolated RNA, all was reverse transcribed, and so the sequenced material was expressed TCRB transcripts. Here immunoSEQ multiplex PCR was the method, and the copy in TCRdb shows in-frame clones only, minus some. Of some 220,000 clones in the sample, approximately 10% were seen once. CD45RO/CCR7/CD25/CD127/CD95/CD27 sorting isolated CD4+ naive, central memory, regulatory and stem cell-like memory cells. Germline assignment: CDR1 GTSNPN and CDR2 SVGIG (reference sequence). There are 14 residues in the CDR3. Trimming took 2 bases from V and 8 from J; bases not matched to a gene: 6.

The gene calls are TRBV30 and TRBJ1-4, with 9 bases that match TRBD1. The sequenced sample consisted of central memory CD4+ T cells from blood. The sequence was obtained from a man between 18 and 29 years old in good health. CDR3 DNA: TGTGCCTGGAGTACCGGGACAGGGAACGAAAAACTGTTTTTT. It specifies CAWSTGTGNEKLFF. Complete variable domain (other parts from reference TRBV30 and TRBJ1-4): SQTIHQWPATLVQPVGSPLSLECTVEGTSNPNLYWYRQAAGRGLQLLFYSVGIGQISSEVPQNLSASRPQDRQFILSSKKLLLSDSGFYLCAWSTGTGNEKLFFGSGTQLSVL.